These 25 T cell receptor beta chains were sequenced from one sample in a study of a mutant IDH1 vaccine in newly diagnosed glioma. As to time point: week 23, last vaccination. The content of each vaccine dose was 300 ug of mutant IDH1 20-mer peptide, and topical imiquimod accompanied it. The repertoire was sequenced with immunoSEQ multiplex PCR; TCRdb's copy has only in-frame clones and lacks some. Of around 34,000 clones listed, 81% are singletons. The antigens of these receptors remain unknown. The sequencing used PBMCs, collected from a glioma patient whose treatment included an IDH1 peptide vaccine. The receptor set was obtained from a man aged 35 to 55 with glioma.

The chain links TRBV9 to TRBJ1-2; maybe TRBD1 (6 bases). Trimming removed 2 bases from V and 2 bases from J, with 13 bases in between. This CDR3 has 15 residues. The germline gives CDR1 SGDLS, CDR2 YYNGEE. The CDR3 is CASSVAGANNYGYTF. The DNA of the CDR3 is TGTGCCAGCAGCGTTGCGGGGGCAAACAACTATGGCTACACCTTC.

V usage is TRBV6-1 and J usage is TRBJ1-5; 9 bases are a match to TRBD1. Trimming removed 3 bases from V and 1 base from J; junction bases left unmatched: 1. This CDR3 spans 15 amino acids. The germline CDR1 and CDR2 sequences are MNHNS and SASEGT. The CDR3 loop reads CASSEGQGSNQPQHF. CDR3 bases: TGTGCCAGCAGTGAGGGACAGGGAAGCAATCAGCCCCAGCATTTT.

This clone has more than one count but fewer than ten. The rearrangement links TRBV4-2 to TRBJ2-3; D remains unclear. CDR3 size: 15 residues. Germline CDR1 is LGHNA and CDR2 is YNFKEQ. The V end was cut by 0 bases, the J end by 6 bases, with 13 bases between. Here the CDR3 DNA reads TGTGCCAGCAGCCAAGATCTGGGCGCGGCGGATACGCAGTATTTT. Its protein product is CASSQDLGAADTQYF.

The chain has TRBV19 and TRBJ2-7; D might be TRBD2 (5 bases). Trimming took off 9 bases at V and 1 base at J, with 19 bases between the two ends. This CDR3 is 15 amino acids long. Germline V gene data show CDR1 as LNHDA and CDR2 as SQIVND (reference sequence). The CDR3 loop reads CASSRGRGWSYEQYF. In DNA form, the CDR3 reads TGTGCCAGCAGCAGAGGGAGAGGGTGGTCCTACGAGCAGTACTTC.

This clone was observed a handful of times. The CDR3 protein is CAWSEGDTEAFF. For the CDR3, the DNA is TGTGCCTGGAGTGAAGGCGACACTGAAGCTTTCTTT. This chain joins TRBV30 and TRBJ1-1; unclear D gene. CDR3 size: 12 residues. V lost 1 base to trimming and J lost 3 bases, with 6 bases between them. CDR1 GTSNPN and CDR2 SVGIG come from the germline V gene (reference sequence).

The chain uses TRBV19 and TRBJ2-5; TRBD2 might be the D (6 bases). Germline CDR1 and CDR2: LNHDA and SQIVND (reference sequence). The CDR3 loop spans 18 amino acids. The V end was cut by 6 bases, the J end by 0 bases, with 23 bases between. The CDR3 bases are TGTGCCAGTAGCCCCAACGTTGGCGGGATAAATCACCAAGAGACCCAGTACTTC. Translated: CASSPNVGGINHQETQYF. The variable domain in full, completed from reference TRBV19 and TRBJ2-5, reads DGGITQSPKYLFRKEGQNVTLSCEQNLNHDAMYWYRQDPGQGLRLIYYSQIVNDFQKGDIAEGYSVSREKKESFPLTVTSAQKNPTAFYLCASSPNVGGINHQETQYFGPGTRLLVL.

The chain uses TRBV23-1 and TRBJ2-7, with D possibly TRBD2 on 5 matching bases. TRBV23-1 is noted as an ORF with a role that remains uncertain. With 3 bases removed from V and 5 bases from J, the gap between germline ends came to 11 bases. The CDR3 runs to 13 residues. CDR3 nucleotide sequence: TGCGCCAGCAGTCACCCCCCGGGGAACGAGCAGTACTTC. Its protein is CASSHPPGNEQYF.

The chain couples TRBV9 to TRBJ2-1, with D uncertain. Per the germline V gene, CDR1 is SGDLS and CDR2 is YYNGEE. This CDR3 spans 13 amino acids. Trimming pared 3 bases from V and 7 bases from J, leaving 11 bases between. The CDR3 region is CASSGFLTNEQFF. DNA of the CDR3: TGTGCCAGCAGCGGCTTCCTTACTAATGAGCAGTTCTTC. The entire variable domain, with the rest obtained from reference TRBV9 and TRBJ2-1, is as follows: DSGVTQTPKHLITATGQRVTLRCSPRSGDLSVYWYQQSLDQGLQFLIQYYNGEERAKGNILERFSAQQFPDLHSELNLSSLELGDSALYFCASSGFLTNEQFFGPGTRLTVL.

The J gene is TRBJ1-2, the V gene TRBV6-1; D is ambiguous. The CDR3 extends over 15 amino acids. Trimming stripped 0 bases from V and 8 bases from J, with 16 bases between. The germline V gene encodes CDR1 MNHNS and CDR2 SASEGT. The CDR3 DNA sequence: TGTGCCAGCAGTGAAGCAGGGTCCTCATCGGGGGGCTACACCTTC. Translating gives CASSEAGSSSGGYTF.

This clone was seen only a few times. The rearrangement joins TRBV19 to TRBJ1-3; no firm D call. From germline, CDR1 is LNHDA and CDR2 SQIVND (reference sequence). V was cut by 6 bases and J by 1 base, with 10 bases left in between. The CDR3 is 14 amino acids. CDR3 loop: CASSIRGSGNTIYF. The CDR3 region has the DNA TGTGCCAGTAGCATCAGAGGGTCTGGAAACACCATATATTTT.

V gene TRBV25-1 combines with J gene TRBJ2-3; no definite D call. Germline V gene data show CDR1 as MGHDK and CDR2 as SYGVNS. The CDR3 has 15 amino acids. V was cut by 6 bases and J by 6 bases, with 19 bases left in between. The CDR3 DNA follows: TGTGCCAGCAGCCCCGGTGGTAGCTTACGGGATACGCAGTATTTT. This gives the protein CASSPGGSLRDTQYF.

The DNA of the CDR3 is TGTGCCTGGAGTGTACGCGGGGGAGGAGGGAAAGAGACCCAGTACTTC. Protein sequence: CAWSVRGGGGKETQYF. J is TRBJ2-5 and V is TRBV30; 7 nucleotides align to TRBD2. Germline CDR1 GTSNPN, CDR2 SVGIG (reference sequence). The CDR3 contains 16 residues. With V trimmed by 0 bases and J by 3 bases, 10 bases remained unmatched.

This clone was seen only once. This chain joins TRBV19 and TRBJ2-5, with D tentatively TRBD1 or TRBD2 (5 bases each). V was shortened by 4 bases and J by 11 bases, with 20 bases between the two germline ends. The CDR3 has 14 residues. Germline values: CDR1 LNHDA, CDR2 SQIVND (reference sequence). The CDR3 DNA reads as TGTGCCAGTAGTACCCTGGGGGTGAATGAGGAGCAGTACTTC. It codes for CASSTLGVNEEQYF.

The V call is TRBV28, the J call TRBJ1-5; weak D call: TRBD1 (5 bases). The germline V gene has CDR1 MDHEN and CDR2 SYDVKM. The CDR3 is made up of 14 amino acids. V dropped 3 bases and J dropped 1 base, with 7 bases sitting between them. CDR3 nucleotide sequence: TGTGCCAGCAGTTTGGGGGGAAGCAATCAGCCCCAGCATTTT. Its translation: CASSLGGSNQPQHF.

This sequence joins TRBV7-9 and TRBJ2-7, with D unclear. This CDR3 region has 16 residues. CDR1 and CDR2 from the germline V gene are SEHNR and FQNEAQ (reference sequence). The ends were cut back, 4 bases at V and 7 bases at J, with 23 bases in the middle. DNA of the CDR3: TGTGCCAGCAGCTCAAGGCAGGTTAATTACCCTACAGAGCAGTACTTC. Its translation: CASSSRQVNYPTEQYF.

The chain recombines TRBV18 with TRBJ2-6, with D hard to call. The CDR3 is 15 amino acids. Germline V gene data show CDR1 as KGHSH and CDR2 as LQKENI. V gave up 6 bases and J gave up 4 bases, with 13 bases separating them. CDR3 in DNA: TGTGCCAGCTCGCTACAGCCCCCAGGGGCCAACGTCCTGACTTTC. Encoded protein: CASSLQPPGANVLTF.

The chain has TRBV5-4 and TRBJ2-7; maybe TRBD1 (5 bases). The CDR3 runs to 14 residues. V was pared by 2 bases and J by 5 bases, with 14 bases between. Looked up from germline, CDR1 is SGHNT and CDR2 is YYREEE (reference sequence). The CDR3 DNA follows: TGTGCCAGCAGCTTACAGGAACTGACCCACGAGCAGTACTTC. Translated, it gives CASSLQELTHEQYF.

V gene TRBV7-2 combines with J gene TRBJ2-2, with 11 positions matching TRBD2. J lost 2 bases, V lost 4 bases, and 9 bases had no gene match. CDR3 length: 18 amino acids. The germline V gene encodes CDR1 SGHTA and CDR2 FQGNSA. In nucleotides, the CDR3 is TGTGCCAGCAGCTCCTCTACACTAGCGGGGGATAACACCGGGGAGCTGTTTTTT. Amino acid sequence: CASSSSTLAGDNTGELFF.

The chain combines TRBV5-1 with TRBJ2-7; D ambiguous. The CDR3 consists of 13 residues. Germline V gene sequence: CDR1 SGHRS, CDR2 YFSETQ. V lost 0 bases and J lost 3, with 7 bases in between. In DNA form, the CDR3 reads TGCGCCAGCAGCTTGGGGGCTCTCTACGAGCAGTACTTC. This sequence encodes CASSLGALYEQYF.

This clone was counted a few times. The chain recombines TRBV6-5 with TRBJ1-1, with no clear D. Germline-derived CDR1 and CDR2 are MNHEY and SVGAGI. This CDR3 region has 13 residues. Deletions cut 6 bases from V and 0 bases from J, with 8 bases between. CDR3 in DNA: TGTGCCAGCAGCCCATTGCTGAACACTGAAGCTTTCTTT. Protein: CASSPLLNTEAFF.

This chain uses TRBV9 with TRBJ2-2; D unresolved. The CDR3 is 13 amino acids. Trimming pared 3 bases from V and 5 bases from J, leaving 8 bases between. CDR1 and CDR2 from the germline V gene are SGDLS and YYNGEE. CDR3 bases: TGTGCCAGCAGCGCGATTATTACCGGGGAGCTGTTTTTT. Its protein product is CASSAIITGELFF. Using reference TRBV9 and TRBJ2-2 for the parts outside the CDR3, the full variable domain is DSGVTQTPKHLITATGQRVTLRCSPRSGDLSVYWYQQSLDQGLQFLIQYYNGEERAKGNILERFSAQQFPDLHSELNLSSLELGDSALYFCASSAIITGELFFGEGSRLTVL.

The CDR3 DNA reads TGTGCCAGCAGCCCACGGACAGTCACAGATACGCAGTATTTT. It encodes CASSPRTVTDTQYF. The chain carries TRBV5-5 and TRBJ2-3; D possibly corresponds to TRBD1 (6 bases). The germline gives CDR1 SGHKS, CDR2 YYEKEE (reference sequence). The ends were cut back, 4 bases at V and 2 bases at J, with 11 bases in the middle. The CDR3 runs to 14 residues.

The chain joins TRBV11-2 to TRBJ2-3; D perhaps matches TRBD1 (6 bases). V shed 5 bases and J shed 6 bases, with 12 bases lying between them. Germline values: CDR1 SGHAT, CDR2 FQNNGV. The CDR3 contains 13 residues. The DNA of the CDR3 is TGTGCCAGCAGCCCCGGGACAACTGATACGCAGTATTTT. Protein sequence: CASSPGTTDTQYF.

This clone was found a few times. The genes are TRBV19 and TRBJ1-5; D unclear. Per germline, CDR1 LNHDA and CDR2 SQIVND (reference sequence). CDR3 size: 14 residues. Trimming removed 2 bases at V and 2 bases at J, with 7 bases between. CDR3 sequence reads: CASSIREGNQPQHF. The CDR3 DNA reads TGTGCCAGTAGTATACGGGAAGGCAATCAGCCCCAGCATTTT. The full variable domain, with the rest looked up from reference TRBV19 and TRBJ1-5, is DGGITQSPKYLFRKEGQNVTLSCEQNLNHDAMYWYRQDPGQGLRLIYYSQIVNDFQKGDIAEGYSVSREKKESFPLTVTSAQKNPTAFYLCASSIREGNQPQHFGDGTRLSIL.

Here the CDR3 DNA reads TGCGCCAGCAGCCACGGTTTAGCGGGATCATCGGATGAGCAGTTCTTC. This sequence encodes CASSHGLAGSSDEQFF. This rearrangement joins TRBV5-1 to TRBJ2-1; 8 nucleotides line up with TRBD2. Germline V gene lookup returns CDR1 SGHRS and CDR2 YFSETQ. This CDR3 comprises 16 residues. V was clipped by 4 bases and J by 8 bases; unmatched bases: 14.